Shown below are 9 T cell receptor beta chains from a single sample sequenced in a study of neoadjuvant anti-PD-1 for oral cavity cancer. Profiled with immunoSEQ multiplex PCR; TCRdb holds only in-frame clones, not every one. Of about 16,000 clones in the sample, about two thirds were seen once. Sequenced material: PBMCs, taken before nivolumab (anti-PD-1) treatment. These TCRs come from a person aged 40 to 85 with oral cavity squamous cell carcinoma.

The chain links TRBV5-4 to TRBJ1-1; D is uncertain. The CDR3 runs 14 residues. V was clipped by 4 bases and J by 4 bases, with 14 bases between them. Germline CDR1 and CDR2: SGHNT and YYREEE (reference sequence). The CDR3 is CASSVPEARTEAFF. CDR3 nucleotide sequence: TGTGCCAGCAGCGTCCCTGAGGCCCGCACTGAAGCTTTCTTT.

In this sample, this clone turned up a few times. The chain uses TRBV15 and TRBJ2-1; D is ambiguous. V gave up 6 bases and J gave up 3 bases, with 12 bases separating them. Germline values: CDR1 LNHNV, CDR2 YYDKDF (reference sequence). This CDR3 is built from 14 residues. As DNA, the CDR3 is TGTGCCACCAGGGGCCGGGCCGTCTACAATGAGCAGTTCTTC. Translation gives CATRGRAVYNEQFF. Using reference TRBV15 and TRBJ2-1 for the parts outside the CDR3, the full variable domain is DAMVIQNPRYQVTQFGKPVTLSCSQTLNHNVMYWYQQKSSQAPKLLFHYYDKDFNNEADTPDNFQSRRPNTSFCFLDIRSPGLGDTAMYLCATRGRAVYNEQFFGPGTRLTVL.

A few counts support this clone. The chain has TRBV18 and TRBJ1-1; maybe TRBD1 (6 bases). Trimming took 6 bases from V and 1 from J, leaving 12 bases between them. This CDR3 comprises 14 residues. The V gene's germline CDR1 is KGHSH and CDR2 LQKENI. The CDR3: CASSFRQENTEAFF. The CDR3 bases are TGTGCCAGCTCGTTCAGACAGGAGAACACTGAAGCTTTCTTT.

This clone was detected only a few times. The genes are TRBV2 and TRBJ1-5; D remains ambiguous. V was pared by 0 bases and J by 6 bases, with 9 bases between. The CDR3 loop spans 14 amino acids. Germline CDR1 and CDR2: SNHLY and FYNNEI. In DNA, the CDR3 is TGTGCCAGCAGTGAAGCGGGTAAACGTCAGCCCCAGCATTTT. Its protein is CASSEAGKRQPQHF.

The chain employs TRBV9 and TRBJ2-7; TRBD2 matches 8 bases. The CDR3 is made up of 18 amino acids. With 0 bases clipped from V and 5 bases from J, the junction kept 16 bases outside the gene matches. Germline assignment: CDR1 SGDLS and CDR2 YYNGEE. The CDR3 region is CASSVEAGKAGDRNEQYF. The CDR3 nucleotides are TGTGCCAGCAGCGTAGAAGCCGGAAAAGCGGGAGACCGCAACGAGCAGTACTTC.

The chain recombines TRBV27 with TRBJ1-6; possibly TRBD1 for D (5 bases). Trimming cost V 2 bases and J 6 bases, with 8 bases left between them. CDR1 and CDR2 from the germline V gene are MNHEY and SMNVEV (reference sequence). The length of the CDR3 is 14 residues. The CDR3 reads CASSLGAGNSPLHF. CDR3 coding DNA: TGTGCCAGCAGTTTAGGGGCGGGTAATTCACCCCTCCACTTT.

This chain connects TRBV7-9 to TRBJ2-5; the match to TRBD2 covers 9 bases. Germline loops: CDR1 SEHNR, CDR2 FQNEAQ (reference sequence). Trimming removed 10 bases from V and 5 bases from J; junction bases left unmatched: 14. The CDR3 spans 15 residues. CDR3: CATRSSGGPGETQYF. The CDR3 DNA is TGTGCCACCAGGTCCAGCGGGGGGCCTGGGGAGACCCAGTACTTC. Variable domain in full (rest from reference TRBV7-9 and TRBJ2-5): DTGVSQNPRHKITKRGQNVTFRCDPISEHNRLYWYRQTLGQGPEFLTYFQNEAQLEKSRLLSDRFSAERPKGSFSTLEIQRTEQGDSAMYLCATRSSGGPGETQYFGPGTRLLVL.

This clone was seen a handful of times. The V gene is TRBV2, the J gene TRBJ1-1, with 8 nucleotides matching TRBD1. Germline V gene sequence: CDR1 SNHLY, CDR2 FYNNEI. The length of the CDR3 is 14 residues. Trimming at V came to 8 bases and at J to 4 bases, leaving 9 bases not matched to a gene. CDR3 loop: CASSQSGQGTEAFF. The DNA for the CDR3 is TGTGCCAGCTCCCAAAGCGGACAGGGCACTGAAGCTTTCTTT.

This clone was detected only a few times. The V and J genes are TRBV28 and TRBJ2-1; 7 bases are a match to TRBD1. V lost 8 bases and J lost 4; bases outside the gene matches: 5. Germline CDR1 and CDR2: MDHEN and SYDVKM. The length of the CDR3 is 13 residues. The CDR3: CASGTETYNEQFF. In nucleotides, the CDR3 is TGTGCCAGCGGGACAGAAACATACAATGAGCAGTTCTTC.